The entry that follows covers one T cell receptor (beta chain) sequence. The target antigen is unknown. The data belong to a study of shared clonotypes between healthy human individuals. Among the donors, all were Caucasian adults who lived in Nashville, Tennessee. With CCR7-negative CD45RA+ TemRA cells, CD45RO+ cells were combined in CD8 memory. In the original analysis: From ImmunoSEQ came sequences covering only the junction and carrying no quality scores, so filtering differed. Profiled with immunoSEQ multiplex PCR; TCRdb holds only in-frame clones, not every one. For V, J and clone size, that table is used; D and trimming come from the DNA. The sample includes approximately 95,000 clones, about two thirds of them seen just once. Trimming stripped 5 bases from V and 4 bases from J, with 15 bases between. Germline CDR1 reads SGHTA; CDR2 reads FQGTGA. CDR3 size: 15 residues. Whole-study results and caveats: Clonotypes not shared had lower generation probabilities than those common to all four donors.

The receptor was isolated from a young man in good health. V gene TRBV7-3 combines with J gene TRBJ1-5, with D possibly being TRBD1 (5 bases). The sequenced sample was memory CD8+ T cells sorted from blood. As for subset: CD45RO+ cells pooled with CCR7-negative TemRA cells. Here the CDR3 DNA reads TGTGCCAGCAGCCGGTCTGGGACGTTAAATCAGCCCCAGCATTTT. Its protein product is CASSRSGTLNQPQHF.